This T cell receptor (beta chain) came from a study of T cells expressing NK-cell markers. Broader study findings: A handful of donors likewise had their CD3+CD56-NKG2C+ fraction led by these clonotypes. Of the CD8+ T cell pool in about 6 donors, roughly 1.0-7.0% was accounted for by dominant NKG2C+ clonotypes. Unclear, still, was the HCMV specificity of the expanded NKG2C+ T cell clones.

TCRdb reprocessed the 5' RACE reads, keeping one entry per CDR3 protein, no DNA. Its table lists under 600,000 distinct CDR3 sequences. As regards this clonotype: The antigen is unknown.

Germline CDR1 and CDR2: MNHEY and SVGEGT. The CDR3 contains 13 residues. Source material: blood T cells: a sorted CD56 or NKG2C T cell subset, CD4+ or CD8+ T cells, or bulk PBMC T cells (not recorded which). The sequence derives from a woman between 50 and 59 years old in good health. V and J are TRBV6-2 or TRBV6-3 and TRBJ2-7. The CDR3 sequence: CASSYFPYGEQYF.